The rows below give T cell receptor beta chains drawn from one sample of a study of cytomegalovirus exposure and HLA in healthy donors. The method was immunoSEQ multiplex PCR; TCRdb's version includes in-frame clones alone and lacks a portion of them. Of 200,000 or so clones detected, approximately 70% appear once; the ten largest clones hold approximately 2.5%. Sequences were obtained from PBMCs. All receptors derive from a man aged 40-55 years in good health and CMV-seropositive. Each CDR3 is given without its conserved first and last residue.

CDR3aa: ATSSGVGAEAF; v_gene: TRBV19; len: 11; j_gene: TRBJ1-1
CDR3aa: ASSPYSDSNQPQH; v_gene: TRBV28; len: 13; j_gene: TRBJ1-5
CDR3aa: ASSQVQGGEAF; v_gene: TRBV6-5; len: 11; j_gene: TRBJ1-1
CDR3aa: ASSDGTGGNEQF; v_gene: TRBV6-1; len: 12; j_gene: TRBJ2-1
CDR3aa: ASTRGGISGNTIY; v_gene: TRBV5-8; len: 13; j_gene: TRBJ1-3
CDR3aa: ASNLSLQGTGELF; v_gene: TRBV28; len: 13; j_gene: TRBJ2-2
CDR3aa: ASGDRRSQPQH; v_gene: TRBV19; len: 11; j_gene: TRBJ1-5
CDR3aa: ASSPEQGTQY; v_gene: TRBV2; len: 10; j_gene: TRBJ2-5
CDR3aa: ASSHDGQDNQPQH; v_gene: TRBV4-2; len: 13; j_gene: TRBJ1-5
CDR3aa: ASSQDPWGPARNQPQH; v_gene: TRBV4-2; len: 16; j_gene: TRBJ1-5
CDR3aa: ASSSVTGGSGNTIY; v_gene: TRBV13; len: 14; j_gene: TRBJ1-3
CDR3aa: ASSLSGTRGEGGYT; v_gene: TRBV5-1; len: 14; j_gene: TRBJ1-2
CDR3aa: ASSGLGRGGTDTQY; v_gene: TRBV9; len: 14; j_gene: TRBJ2-3
CDR3aa: ASSINRDSANYEQY; v_gene: TRBV7-6; len: 14; j_gene: TRBJ2-7
CDR3aa: ASISGTEAF; v_gene: TRBV19; len: 9; j_gene: TRBJ1-1
CDR3aa: SVEWAVGDYT; v_gene: TRBV29-1; len: 10; j_gene: TRBJ1-2
CDR3aa: ASSPPDGTGVAEKLF; v_gene: TRBV18; len: 15; j_gene: TRBJ1-4